The T cell receptor beta chain described here comes from a study of control samples from healthy donors and cancer patients. Sequencing was performed with immunoSEQ multiplex PCR; in TCRdb, only in-frame clones are kept and a portion is missing. Among around 140,000 clones listed, 90% to 95% were seen once. This clonotype originated in a man between 18 and 29 years old in good health. Material for sequencing was blood.

The CDR3 protein is CASSLTGPRNTEAFF. The CDR3 DNA reads TGCGCCAGCAGCCTCACCGGACCCAGGAACACTGAAGCTTTCTTT. The V gene is TRBV5-1, the J gene TRBJ1-1; D gene uncertain. V lost 4 bases, J lost 1 base, and 14 bases lay in between. Germline loops: CDR1 SGHRS, CDR2 YFSETQ. This CDR3 region has 15 residues.